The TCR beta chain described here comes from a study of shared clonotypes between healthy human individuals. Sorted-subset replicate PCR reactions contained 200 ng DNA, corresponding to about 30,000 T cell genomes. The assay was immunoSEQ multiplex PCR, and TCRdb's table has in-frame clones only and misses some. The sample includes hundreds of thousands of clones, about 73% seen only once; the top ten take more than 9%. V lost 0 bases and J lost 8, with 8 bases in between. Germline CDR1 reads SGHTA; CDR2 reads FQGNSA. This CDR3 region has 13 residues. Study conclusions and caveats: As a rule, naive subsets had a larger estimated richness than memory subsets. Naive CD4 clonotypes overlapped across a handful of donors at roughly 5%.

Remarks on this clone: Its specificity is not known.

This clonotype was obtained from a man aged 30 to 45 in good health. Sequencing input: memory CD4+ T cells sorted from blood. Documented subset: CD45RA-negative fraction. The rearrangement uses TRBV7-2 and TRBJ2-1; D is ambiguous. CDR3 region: CASSLAGLDEQFF. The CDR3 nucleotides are TGTGCCAGCAGCTTAGCCGGTCTGGATGAGCAGTTCTTC.